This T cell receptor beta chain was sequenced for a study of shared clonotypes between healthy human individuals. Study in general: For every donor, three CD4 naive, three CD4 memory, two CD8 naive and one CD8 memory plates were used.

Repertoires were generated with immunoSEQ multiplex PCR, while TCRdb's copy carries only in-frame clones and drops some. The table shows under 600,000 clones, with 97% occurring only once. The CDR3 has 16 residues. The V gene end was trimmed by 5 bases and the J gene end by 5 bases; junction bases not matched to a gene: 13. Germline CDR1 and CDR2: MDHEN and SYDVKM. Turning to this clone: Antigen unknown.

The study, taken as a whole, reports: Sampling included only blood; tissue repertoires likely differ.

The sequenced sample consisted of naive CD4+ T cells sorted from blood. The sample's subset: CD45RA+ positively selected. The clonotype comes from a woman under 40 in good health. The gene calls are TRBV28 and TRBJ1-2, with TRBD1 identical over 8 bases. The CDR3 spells CASSTGQGGLGYGYTF. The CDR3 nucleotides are TGTGCCAGCAGTACTGGACAGGGAGGGCTAGGGTATGGCTACACCTTC.